This record covers a single T cell receptor (beta chain). One entry per CDR3 protein, called by TCRdb with MiXCR from the 5' RACE reads. The table includes roughly 130,000 distinct CDR3 sequences, 17% detected once. The sample originates from a study of T-cell memory formation after mild COVID-19. The CDR3 loop spans 11 amino acids. CDR1 SGHTA and CDR2 FQGNSA come from the germline V gene. V was pared by 8 bases and J by 4 bases, with 9 bases between. The sample taken for sequencing was PBMCs or a T cell subset sorted from them (not recorded which). The TCR originated in a man younger than 30 who had mild COVID-19 (a few samples of this study predate the infection). Cell type and time point are not known. The gene calls are TRBV7-2 and TRBJ2-7; no clear D gene. In DNA, the CDR3 is TGTGCCAGCGCCAGGACGTACGAGCAGTACTTC. Translated: CASARTYEQYF.